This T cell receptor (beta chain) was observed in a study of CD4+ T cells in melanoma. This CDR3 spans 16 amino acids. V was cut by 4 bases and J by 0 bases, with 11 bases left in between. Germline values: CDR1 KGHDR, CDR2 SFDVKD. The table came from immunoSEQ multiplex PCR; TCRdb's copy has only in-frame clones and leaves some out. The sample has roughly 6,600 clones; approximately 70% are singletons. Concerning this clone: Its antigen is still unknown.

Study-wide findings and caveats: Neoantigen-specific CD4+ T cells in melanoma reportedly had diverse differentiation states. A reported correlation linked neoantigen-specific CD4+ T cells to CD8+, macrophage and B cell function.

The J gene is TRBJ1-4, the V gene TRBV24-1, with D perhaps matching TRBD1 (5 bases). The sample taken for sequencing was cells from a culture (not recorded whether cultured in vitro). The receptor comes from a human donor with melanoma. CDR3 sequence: CATSEGLPATNEKLFF. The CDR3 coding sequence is TGTGCCACCAGTGAGGGGCTACCTGCAACTAATGAAAAACTGTTTTTT.